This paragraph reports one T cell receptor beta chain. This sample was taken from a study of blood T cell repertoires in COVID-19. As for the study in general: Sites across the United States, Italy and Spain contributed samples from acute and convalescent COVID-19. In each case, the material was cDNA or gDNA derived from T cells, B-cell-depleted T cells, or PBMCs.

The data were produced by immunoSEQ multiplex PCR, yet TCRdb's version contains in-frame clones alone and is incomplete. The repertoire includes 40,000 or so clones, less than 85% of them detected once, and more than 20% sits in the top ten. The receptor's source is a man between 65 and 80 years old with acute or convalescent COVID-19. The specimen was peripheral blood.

CDR3 residues: CASSLGLAGTDTQYF. DNA for the CDR3: TGTGCCAGCAGTTTAGGACTAGCGGGCACAGATACGCAGTATTTT. The J gene is TRBJ2-3, the V gene TRBV28; TRBD2 aligns across 10 bases. The CDR3 runs 15 residues. Germline CDR1 is MDHEN and CDR2 is SYDVKM. Germline trimming cut 2 bases from V and 1 base from J; bases unmatched to any gene: 0. Supplemented by reference TRBV28 and TRBJ2-3, the full variable domain reads DVKVTQSSRYLVKRTGEKVFLECVQDMDHENMFWYRQDPGLGLRLIYFSYDVKMKEKGDIPEGYSVSREKKERFSLILESASTNQTSMYLCASSLGLAGTDTQYFGPGTRLTVL.